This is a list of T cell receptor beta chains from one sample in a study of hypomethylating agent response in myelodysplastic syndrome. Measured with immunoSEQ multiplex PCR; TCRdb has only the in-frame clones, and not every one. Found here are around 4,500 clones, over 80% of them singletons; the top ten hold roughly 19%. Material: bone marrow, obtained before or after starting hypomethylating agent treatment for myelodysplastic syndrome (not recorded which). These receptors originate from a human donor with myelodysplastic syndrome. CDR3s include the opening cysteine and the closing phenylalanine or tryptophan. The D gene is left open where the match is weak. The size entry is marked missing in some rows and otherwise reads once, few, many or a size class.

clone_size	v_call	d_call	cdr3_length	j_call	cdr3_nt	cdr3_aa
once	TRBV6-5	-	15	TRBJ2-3	TGTGCCAGCAGTTACTCGAATAGGGTTACAGATACGCAGTATTTT	CASSYSNRVTDTQYF
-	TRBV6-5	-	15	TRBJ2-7	TGTGCCAGCAGTTACTCCTGGGCACAGCCCTACGAGCAGTACTTC	CASSYSWAQPYEQYF
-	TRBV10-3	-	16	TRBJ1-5	TGTGCCATCAGTGACGGACAACAAAGGGTAAATCAGCCCCAGCATTTT	CAISDGQQRVNQPQHF
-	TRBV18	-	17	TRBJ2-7	TGTGCCAGCTCACCCCTTGTCGTAGTAAGGAGCTCCTACGAGCAGTACTTC	CASSPLVVVRSSYEQYF
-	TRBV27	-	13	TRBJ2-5	TGTGCCAGATTCTCGGGAAGGAATGAGACCCAGTACTTC	CARFSGRNETQYF
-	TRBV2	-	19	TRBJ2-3	TGTGCCAGCAGTTTCCCATCAGCGCAACAGAGAATTAGCACAGATACGCAGTATTTT	CASSFPSAQQRISTDTQYF
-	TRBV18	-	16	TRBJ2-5	TGTGCCAGCTCACCATCGGAACGGACCTACCAAGAGACCCAGTACTTC	CASSPSERTYQETQYF
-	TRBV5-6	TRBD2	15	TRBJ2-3	TGTGCCAGCAGCCCCCAAGCGGGAAGCACAGATACGCAGTATTTT	CASSPQAGSTDTQYF
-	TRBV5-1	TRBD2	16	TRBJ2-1	TGCGCCAGCAGCTTGGACCCTAGCGGCTCCTACAATGAGCAGTTCTTC	CASSLDPSGSYNEQFF
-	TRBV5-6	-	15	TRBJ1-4	TGTGCCAGCAGCTTGGCGAGGCAGGGTTATGAAAAACTGTTTTTT	CASSLARQGYEKLFF
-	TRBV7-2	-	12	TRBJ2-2	TGTGCCAGCAGCTTAGTGTACAGGGAGCTGTTTTTT	CASSLVYRELFF
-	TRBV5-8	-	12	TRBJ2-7	TGTGCCAGCAGCCGGAACAGGATAGAGCAGTACTTC	CASSRNRIEQYF
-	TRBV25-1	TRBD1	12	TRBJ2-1	TGTGCCAGCAGTGCGGACAGGGGGGAGCAGTTCTTC	CASSADRGEQFF
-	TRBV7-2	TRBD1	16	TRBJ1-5	TGTGCCAGCAGCTCTACGGACAGGTTAGGGGGTCAGCCCCAGCATTTT	CASSSTDRLGGQPQHF
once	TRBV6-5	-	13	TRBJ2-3	TGTGCCTCCGGGGAGAAAGACACAGATACGCAGTATTTT	CASGEKDTDTQYF
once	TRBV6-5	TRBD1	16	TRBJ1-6	TGTGCCAGCAGTTATGAACAGGGGACTTTGAATTCACCCCTCCACTTT	CASSYEQGTLNSPLHF
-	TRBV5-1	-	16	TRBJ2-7	TGCGCCAGCAGCTTGGAGGGGAGAAGACGCTCCTACGAGCAGTACTTC	CASSLEGRRRSYEQYF
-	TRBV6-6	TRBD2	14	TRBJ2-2	TGTGCCAGCAAGGGACTATTTAACACCGGGGAGCTGTTTTTT	CASKGLFNTGELFF
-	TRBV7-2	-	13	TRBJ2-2	TGTGCCAGCAGCCTCCCATACACCGGGGAGCTGTTTTTT	CASSLPYTGELFF
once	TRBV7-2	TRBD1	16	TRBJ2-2	TGTGCCAGCAGCCACGGACAGGGGACGAACACCGGGGAGCTGTTTTTT	CASSHGQGTNTGELFF
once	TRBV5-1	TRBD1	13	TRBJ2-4	TGCGCCAGCGGCTTACAGGGGCCGGACATTCAGTACTTC	CASGLQGPDIQYF
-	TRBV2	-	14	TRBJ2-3	TGTGCCAGCAGTGAAGGGGGGGCGCGTCATACGCAGTATTTT	CASSEGGARHTQYF
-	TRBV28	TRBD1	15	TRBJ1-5	TGTGCCAGCAGTCCTGGGACAGCCCGGATTCCGGCCCAGCATTTT	CASSPGTARIPAQHF
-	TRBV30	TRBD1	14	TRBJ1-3	TGTGCCTGGAGGGGACAGGGGTCTGGAAACACCATATATTTT	CAWRGQGSGNTIYF
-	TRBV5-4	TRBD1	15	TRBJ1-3	TGTGCCAGCAGCTCCCAGGGACAGGGTGGAAACACCATATATTTT	CASSSQGQGGNTIYF
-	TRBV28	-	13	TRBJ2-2	TGTGCCAGCAGCCCGATGCTTACCGGGGAGCTGTTTTTT	CASSPMLTGELFF
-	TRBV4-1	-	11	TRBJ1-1	TGCGCCAGCAGCCGGGGTGGGGAAGCTTTCTTT	CASSRGGEAFF
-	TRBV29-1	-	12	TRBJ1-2	TGCAGCGTTGGGGGGGAGCCCTATGGCTACACCTTC	CSVGGEPYGYTF
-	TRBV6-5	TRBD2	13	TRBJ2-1	TGTGCCAGCAGTTTTACCAGCGGGGTTGGGCAGTTCTTC	CASSFTSGVGQFF
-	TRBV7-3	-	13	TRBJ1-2	TGTGCCAGCAGCCCCCAGGCGGACTATGGCTACACCTTC	CASSPQADYGYTF
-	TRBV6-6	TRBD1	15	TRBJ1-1	TGTGCCAGCAGTTACCAAGGGACAGGGGGCACTGAAGCTTTCTTT	CASSYQGTGGTEAFF
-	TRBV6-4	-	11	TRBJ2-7	TGTGCCAGCAGTGGCTTTTACGAGCAGTACTTC	CASSGFYEQYF
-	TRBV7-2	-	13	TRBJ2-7	TGTGCCAGCAGCTTAGCGCCCAGCCGGCAGCAGTACTTC	CASSLAPSRQQYF
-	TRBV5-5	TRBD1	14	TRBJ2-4	TGTGCCAGCGGATTGGGACAGGGAATCGGCATTCAGTACTTC	CASGLGQGIGIQYF
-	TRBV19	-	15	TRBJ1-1	TGTGCCAGTAGAATGAGAGGGGACGGGGGACCTGAAGCTTTCTTT	CASRMRGDGGPEAFF
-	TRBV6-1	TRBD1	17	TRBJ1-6	TGTGCCAGCAGTGAAATTGGGGCAGGGGGCCGTAATTCACCCCTCCACTTT	CASSEIGAGGRNSPLHF